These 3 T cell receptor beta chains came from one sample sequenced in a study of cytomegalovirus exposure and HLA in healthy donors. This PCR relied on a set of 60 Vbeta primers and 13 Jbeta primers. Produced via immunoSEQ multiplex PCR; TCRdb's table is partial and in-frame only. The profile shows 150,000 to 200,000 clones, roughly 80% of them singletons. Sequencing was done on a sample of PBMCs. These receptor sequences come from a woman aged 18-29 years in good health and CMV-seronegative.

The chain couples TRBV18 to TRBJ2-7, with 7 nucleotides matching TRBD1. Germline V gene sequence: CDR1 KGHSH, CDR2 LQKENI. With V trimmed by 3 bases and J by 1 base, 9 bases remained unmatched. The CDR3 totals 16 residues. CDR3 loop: CASSPPVQGDSYEQYF. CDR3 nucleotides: TGTGCCAGCTCACCGCCGGTTCAGGGGGATTCCTACGAGCAGTACTTC.

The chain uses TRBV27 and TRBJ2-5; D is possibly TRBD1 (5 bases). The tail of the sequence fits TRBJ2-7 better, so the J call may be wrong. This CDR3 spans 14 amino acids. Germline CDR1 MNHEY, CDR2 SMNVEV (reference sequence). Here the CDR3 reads CASSPQGSPYEQYF. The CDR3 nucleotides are TGTGCCAGCAGTCCTCAGGGATCCCCCTACGAGCAGTACTTC.

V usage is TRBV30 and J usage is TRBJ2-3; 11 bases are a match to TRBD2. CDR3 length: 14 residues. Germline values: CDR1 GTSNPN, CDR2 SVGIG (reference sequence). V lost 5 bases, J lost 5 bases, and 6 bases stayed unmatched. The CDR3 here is CAWAGLAVVDTQYF. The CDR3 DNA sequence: TGTGCCTGGGCGGGACTAGCGGTTGTAGATACGCAGTATTTT.